This T cell receptor (beta chain) is from a study of blood T cell repertoires in COVID-19. This clone came up a few times. CDR1 LNHDA and CDR2 SQIVND come from the germline V gene (reference sequence). Trimming took 6 bases from V and 6 from J; bases not matched to a gene: 18. The CDR3 loop spans 17 amino acids. Assay: immunoSEQ multiplex PCR; the TCRdb copy retains only in-frame clones and omits some. Of over 150,000 clones detected, more than 75% appear once; the ten largest clones hold 7% to 8%. The TCR comes from a woman in her forties or fifties who had recovered from COVID-19. Sequencing was done on a sample of PBMCs or T cells enriched from blood (not recorded which). The rearrangement uses TRBV19 and TRBJ2-3, with 7 bases aligning to TRBD1. The CDR3 reads CASSLRSQGVVGDTQYF. The CDR3 coding sequence is TGTGCCAGTAGCCTCCGTTCGCAGGGGGTTGTGGGGGATACGCAGTATTTT.